This T cell receptor beta chain was sequenced for a study of T cells in localized non-small cell lung cancer (dated by TCRdb to the early 2020s). Background on the whole study: T cell repertoires of more than 200 early-stage NSCLC patients were analyzed, with tumors being compared against uninvolved tumor-adjacent lungs. NSCLC patients had a mean age of roughly 69 years, and around 130 were male and 85 to 110 female. The cohort consisted of about 240 treatment-naive NSCLC patients whose localized lung tumors had been resected. Study-level results and caveats: Higher blood T cell density associated with longer overall survival, while higher adjacent-lung clonality associated with shorter survival. A median of approximately 57 of the top 100 tumor clones were detected in paired uninvolved adjacent lung, and under 30 of these tumor clones were also found among the top 100 clones of the paired uninvolved adjacent lung. Because multi-region tumor sequencing was not performed, intratumor heterogeneity could not be ruled out. Uninvolved tumor-adjacent lung showed the highest T cell clonality, higher than tumor, which suggests more focused antigenic responses in the adjacent lung. Because the study design was exploratory, TCR variables were selected using unadjusted p-values without false-discovery rate correction.

As regards this clone: Its antigen remains undetermined. Base qualities were left out, and no much larger clone turns up one base away.

The cysteine opens and the phenylalanine closes a CDR3 of 14 amino acids. Just CDR3 DNA is preserved here, 42 bases in frame from base 1. Cut back by 4 bases and 4 bases, the V and J ends lie 15 bases apart. Taken from the germline V gene, the CDR1 and CDR2 loops are SGHRS and YFSETQ. At diagnosis, peripheral blood, uninvolved tumor-adjacent lung and tumor were collected and were preserved as a mix of fresh-frozen and FFPE material. For TCR repertoire profiling, blood samples were analyzed as peripheral blood mononuclear cells. The immunoSEQ Assay was used to sequence TCR beta CDR3 regions from DNA. Per the source publication's procedure: T cell density was computed as TCR beta template counts normalized to usable DNA estimated by amplifying housekeeping genes. Richness was estimated with the preseqR package, extrapolating to 400,000 templates for PBMC samples and 120,000 templates for tissue samples. Clonality was defined as one minus Pielou's evenness. Tissue-enriched TCRs were identified by differential abundance testing using productive amino-acid clonotypes, minimum total count 5 and alpha 0.1. The Jaccard Index and the Morisita Overlap Index were used to measure repertoire overlap between compartments. TCR beta CDR3s were clustered by GLIPH together with public tetramer-defined viral CDR3s, and at least three viral sequences plus V-gene enrichment were required for viral motifs. Not all clones reach the TCRdb copy of this immuneACCESS table, which keeps in-frame sequences only. Checked studies attribute under half of the gap to unresolved V genes and leave the rest unexplained. V and J calls plus clone size are reproduced from that table; the DNA served to infer D and trimming. Counted in this sample were approximately 65,000 clones; roughly 81% of them appeared once. 4.7% of the sample is held by the ten biggest clonotypes.

The sequencing here drew on PBMCs, taken before any cancer treatment. The sequence is built from TRBV5-1 and TRBJ2-7, with the D call perhaps TRBD1 or TRBD2, each one matching 6 bases. The receptor's source is a man aged 40-75 years with stage II lung adenocarcinoma. The CDR3 protein sequence reads: CASSPGDWRYEQYF. The DNA sequence reads TGCGCCAGCAGCCCAGGGGACTGGAGGTACGAGCAGTACTTC.